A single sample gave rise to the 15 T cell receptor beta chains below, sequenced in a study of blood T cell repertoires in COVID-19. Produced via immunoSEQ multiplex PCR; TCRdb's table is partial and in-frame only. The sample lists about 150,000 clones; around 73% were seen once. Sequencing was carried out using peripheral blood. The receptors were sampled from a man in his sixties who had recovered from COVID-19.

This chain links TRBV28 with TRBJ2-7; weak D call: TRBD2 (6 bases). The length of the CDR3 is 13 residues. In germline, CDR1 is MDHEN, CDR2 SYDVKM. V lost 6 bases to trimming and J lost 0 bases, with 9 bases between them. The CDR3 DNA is TGTGCCAGCAGGGACGGGAGCTCCTACGAGCAGTACTTC. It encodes CASRDGSSYEQYF.

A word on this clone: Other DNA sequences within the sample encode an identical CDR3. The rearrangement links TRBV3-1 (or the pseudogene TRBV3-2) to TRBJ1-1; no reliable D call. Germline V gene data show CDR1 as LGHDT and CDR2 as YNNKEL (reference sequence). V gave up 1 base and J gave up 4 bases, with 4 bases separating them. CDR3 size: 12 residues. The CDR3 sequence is CASSQGGTEAFF. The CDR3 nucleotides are TGTGCCAGCAGCCAAGGAGGCACTGAAGCTTTCTTT.

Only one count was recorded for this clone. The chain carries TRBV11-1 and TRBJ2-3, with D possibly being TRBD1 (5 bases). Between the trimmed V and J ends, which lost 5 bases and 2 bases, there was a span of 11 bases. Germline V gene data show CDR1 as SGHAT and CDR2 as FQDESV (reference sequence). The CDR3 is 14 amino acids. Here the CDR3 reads CASSLDSLTDTQYF. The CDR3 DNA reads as TGTGCCAGCAGCCTTGACAGCCTCACAGATACGCAGTATTTT.

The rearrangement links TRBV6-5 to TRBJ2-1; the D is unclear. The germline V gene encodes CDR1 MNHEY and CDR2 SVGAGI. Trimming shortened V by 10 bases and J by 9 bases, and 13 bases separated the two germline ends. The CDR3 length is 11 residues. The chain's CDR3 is CATTSFGEQFF. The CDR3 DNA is TGTGCCACCACCTCCTTCGGTGAGCAGTTCTTC.

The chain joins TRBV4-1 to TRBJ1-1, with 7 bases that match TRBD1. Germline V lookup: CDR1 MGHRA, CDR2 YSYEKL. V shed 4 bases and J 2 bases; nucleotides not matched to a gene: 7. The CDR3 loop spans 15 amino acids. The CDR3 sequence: CASSLTGQSNTEAFF. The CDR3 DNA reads TGCGCCAGCAGCCTAACGGGACAGTCTAACACTGAAGCTTTCTTT.

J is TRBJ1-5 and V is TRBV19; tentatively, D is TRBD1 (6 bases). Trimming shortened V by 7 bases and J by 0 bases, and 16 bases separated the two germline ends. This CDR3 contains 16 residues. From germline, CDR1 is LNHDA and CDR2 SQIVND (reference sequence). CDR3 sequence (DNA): TGTGCCAGTACCATAGGGGGAGGGTCTAGCAATCAGCCCCAGCATTTT. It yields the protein CASTIGGGSSNQPQHF.

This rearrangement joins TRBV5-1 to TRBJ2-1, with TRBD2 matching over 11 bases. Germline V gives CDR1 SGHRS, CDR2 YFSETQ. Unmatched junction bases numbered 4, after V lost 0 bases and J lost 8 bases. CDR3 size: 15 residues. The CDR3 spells CASSLGLAGGHEQFF. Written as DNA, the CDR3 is TGCGCCAGCAGCTTGGGGCTAGCGGGAGGACATGAGCAGTTCTTC.

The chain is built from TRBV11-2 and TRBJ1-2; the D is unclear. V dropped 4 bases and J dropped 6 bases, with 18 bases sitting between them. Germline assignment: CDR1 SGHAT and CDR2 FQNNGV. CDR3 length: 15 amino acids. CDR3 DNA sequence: TGTGCCAGCAGCTATATAGGATTCGACTGGAATGGCTACACCTTC. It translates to CASSYIGFDWNGYTF.

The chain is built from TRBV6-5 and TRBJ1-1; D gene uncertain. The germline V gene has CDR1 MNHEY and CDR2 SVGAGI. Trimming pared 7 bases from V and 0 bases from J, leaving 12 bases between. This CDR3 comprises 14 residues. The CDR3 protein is CASTIDSLNTEAFF. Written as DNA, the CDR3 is TGTGCCAGCACCATAGACTCTCTGAACACTGAAGCTTTCTTT.

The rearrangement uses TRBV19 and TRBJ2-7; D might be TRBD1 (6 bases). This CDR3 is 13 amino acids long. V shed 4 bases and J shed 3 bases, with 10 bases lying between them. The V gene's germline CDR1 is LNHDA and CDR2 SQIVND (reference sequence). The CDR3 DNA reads TGTGCCAGTAGTAAGACAGGAGTCTACGAGCAGTACTTC. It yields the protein CASSKTGVYEQYF.

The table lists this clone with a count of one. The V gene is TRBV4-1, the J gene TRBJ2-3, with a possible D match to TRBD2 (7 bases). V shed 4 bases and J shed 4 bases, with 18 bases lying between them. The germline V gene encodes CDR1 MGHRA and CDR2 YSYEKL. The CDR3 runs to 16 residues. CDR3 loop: CASSRLSGGLADTQYF. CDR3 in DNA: TGCGCCAGCAGCCGGTTATCGGGGGGCCTAGCAGATACGCAGTATTTT.

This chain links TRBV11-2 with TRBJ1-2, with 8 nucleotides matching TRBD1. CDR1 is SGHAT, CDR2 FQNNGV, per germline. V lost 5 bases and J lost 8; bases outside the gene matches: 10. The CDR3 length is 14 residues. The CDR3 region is CASSTSSTGDGYTF. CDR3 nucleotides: TGTGCCAGCAGCACTAGCTCGACAGGGGACGGCTACACCTTC.

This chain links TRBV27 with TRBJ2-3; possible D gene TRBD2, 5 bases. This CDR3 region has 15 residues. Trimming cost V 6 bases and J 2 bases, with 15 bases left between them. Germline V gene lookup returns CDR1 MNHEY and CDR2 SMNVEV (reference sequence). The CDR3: CASSPPGSFTDTQYF. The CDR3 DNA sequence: TGTGCCAGCAGCCCTCCGGGATCTTTCACAGATACGCAGTATTTT.

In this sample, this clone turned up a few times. The CDR3 DNA follows: TGTGCCAGCAGTGAAGTTGGAGGGCGGGACGAGCAGTACTTC. This codes for CASSEVGGRDEQYF. The chain couples TRBV6-1 to TRBJ2-7; tentative D call: TRBD2 (6 bases). The V end lost 1 base, the J end lost 5 bases, and 12 bases lay between the germline ends. Germline V gene sequence: CDR1 MNHNS, CDR2 SASEGT. The CDR3 runs 14 residues.

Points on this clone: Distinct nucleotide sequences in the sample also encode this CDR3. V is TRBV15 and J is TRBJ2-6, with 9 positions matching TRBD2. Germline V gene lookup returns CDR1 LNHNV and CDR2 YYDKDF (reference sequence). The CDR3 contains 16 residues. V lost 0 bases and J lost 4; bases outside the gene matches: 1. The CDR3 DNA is TGTGCCACCAGCAGAGAGCGGGGGGGCGGGGCCAACGTCCTGACTTTC. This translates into CATSRERGGGANVLTF.